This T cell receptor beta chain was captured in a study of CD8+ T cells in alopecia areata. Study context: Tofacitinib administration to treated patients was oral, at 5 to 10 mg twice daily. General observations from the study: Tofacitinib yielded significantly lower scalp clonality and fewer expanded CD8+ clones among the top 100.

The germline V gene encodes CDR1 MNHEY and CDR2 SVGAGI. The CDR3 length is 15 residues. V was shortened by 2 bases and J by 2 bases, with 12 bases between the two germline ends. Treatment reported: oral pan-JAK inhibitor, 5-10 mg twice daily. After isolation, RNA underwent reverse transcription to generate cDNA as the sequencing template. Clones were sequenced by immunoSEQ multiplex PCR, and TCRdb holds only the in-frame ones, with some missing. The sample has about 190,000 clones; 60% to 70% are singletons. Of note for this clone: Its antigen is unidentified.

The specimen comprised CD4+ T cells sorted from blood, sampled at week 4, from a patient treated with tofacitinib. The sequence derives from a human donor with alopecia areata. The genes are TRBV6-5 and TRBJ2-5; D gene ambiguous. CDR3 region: CASSYEALSQETQYF. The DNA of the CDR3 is TGTGCCAGCAGTTACGAGGCCCTCTCACAAGAGACCCAGTACTTC.